The entry that follows covers one T cell receptor beta chain sequence. It was with 60 Vbeta and 13 Jbeta primers that the PCR ran. The assay was immunoSEQ multiplex PCR, and TCRdb's table has in-frame clones only and misses some. The repertoire holds 150,000 to 200,000 clones, with around 78% as singletons. This sample was taken from a study of cytomegalovirus exposure and HLA in healthy donors. Germline CDR1 is SGHTA and CDR2 is FQGNSA. CDR3 size: 14 residues. J was trimmed by 5 bases and V by 3 bases; bases with no gene match: 7. The source is a woman aged 35 to 49 in good health and CMV-seronegative. The sequenced sample consisted of PBMCs. V is TRBV7-2 and J is TRBJ2-7, with TRBD1 matching 7 bases. The CDR3 sequence: CASSFDRANNEQYF. The CDR3 DNA reads TGTGCCAGCAGCTTCGACAGGGCGAATAACGAGCAGTACTTC. Looking up the rest from reference TRBV7-2 and TRBJ2-7 gives the full variable domain: GAGVSQSPSNKVTEKGKDVELRCDPISGHTALYWYRQSLGQGLEFLIYFQGNSAPDKSGLPSDRFSAERTGGSVSTLTIQRTQQEDSAVYLCASSFDRANNEQYFGPGTRLTVT.